The rows below give T cell receptor beta chains drawn from one sample of a study of identical twins. TCRdb processed the 5' RACE reads anew with MiXCR; each CDR3 protein has one entry. This sample has 550,000 to 700,000 distinct CDR3 sequences, with around 20% found just once. The same sample was also studied in work on T cells expressing NK-cell markers.

The specimen sequenced was PBMCs. These receptors all stem from a young woman in good health. Each CDR3 is given with its conserved first and last residue. D genes are given only for firm matches. Some rows mark clone size as missing; the rest say once, few, many or name a class of expanded clone.

clone size	V gene	J gene	D gene	CDR3 DNA	CDR3 protein
NA	TRBV7-2	TRBJ2-1	TRBD1	TGTGCCAGCAGCTCTCCGGGACAGACTTACAATGAGCAGTTCTTC	CASSSPGQTYNEQFF
NA	TRBV7-6	TRBJ2-5	NA	TGTGCCAGCACCCCAGATGCAGGGACACGAGGAGGAGAGACCCAGTACTTC	CASTPDAGTRGGETQYF
NA	TRBV4-1	TRBJ2-5	NA	TGCGCCAGCAGCCAAGATCTAGGGGGTTCAGAGACCCAGTACTTC	CASSQDLGGSETQYF
NA	TRBV4-1	TRBJ2-7	NA	TGCGCCAGCCCCCGAGGTGAAAACGAGCAGTACTTC	CASPRGENEQYF
few	TRBV20-1	TRBJ2-7	TRBD1	TGCAGTGCTAGACCCGGGACAGACGTCTCCGCCGAGCAGTACTTC	CSARPGTDVSAEQYF
few	TRBV10-3	TRBJ1-1	TRBD1	TGTGCCATCACGGACAGGGAGGAAGCTTTCTTT	CAITDREEAFF
NA	TRBV5-1	TRBJ2-2	NA	TGCGCCAGCAGCACGCTTTTCCAGGGAACCGGGGAGCTGTTTTTT	CASSTLFQGTGELFF
few	TRBV29-1	TRBJ2-1	TRBD1	TGCAGCGGGGACAGGGGGAATGAGCAGTTCTTC	CSGDRGNEQFF
few	TRBV5-1	TRBJ1-2	NA	TGCGCCAGCAGCTTCCGGCACTATGGCTACACCTTC	CASSFRHYGYTF
NA	TRBV7-6	TRBJ2-7	TRBD2	TGTGCCAGCAGCTTAAAACCCCCACCGACTAGCGGGAGAATCCACGAGCAGTACTTC	CASSLKPPPTSGRIHEQYF
many	TRBV9	TRBJ2-1	NA	TGTGCCAGCAGCCCGAGGGTGTCCCATGAGCAGTTCTTC	CASSPRVSHEQFF
many	TRBV6-1	TRBJ1-1	NA	TGTGCCAGCAGTAGGACGGGCTTAACTGAAGCTTTCTTT	CASSRTGLTEAFF
few	TRBV10-3	TRBJ2-7	TRBD1	TGTGCCATTCAGGGACGGACAGGGTACGAGCAGTACTTC	CAIQGRTGYEQYF
few	TRBV7-6	TRBJ1-1	NA	TGTGCCAGCAGCCGCTACCGGGGGGGACCGAACACTGAAGCTTTCTTT	CASSRYRGGPNTEAFF
few	TRBV10-3	TRBJ2-1	TRBD2	TGTGCCACCGGGGGGATTAGCGGATCCAATGAGCAGTTCTTC	CATGGISGSNEQFF
many	TRBV3-1	TRBJ2-1	TRBD2	TGTGCCAGCAGCCACTCTGCGGGGGGGCTTGGTGAGCAGTTCTTC	CASSHSAGGLGEQFF
few	TRBV20-1	TRBJ2-3	NA	TGCAGTGCTCGACAGCGTCTGAGCACAGATACGCAGTATTTT	CSARQRLSTDTQYF
few	TRBV7-6	TRBJ2-7	TRBD1	TGTGCCAGCAGCTTAGGGATCCGGGACAGGAACTACGAGCAGTACTTC	CASSLGIRDRNYEQYF
few	TRBV12-3/TRBV12-4	TRBJ1-1	NA	TGTGCCAGCAGTTGGGGACCTCAGGCTGAAGCTTTCTTT	CASSWGPQAEAFF
NA	TRBV28	TRBJ2-7	NA	TGTGCCAGCAGTTTAGAAGGGGTTTACTACGAGCAGTACTTC	CASSLEGVYYEQYF
NA	TRBV29-1	TRBJ2-5	NA	TGCAGCCTTTGTAACTGTGCCCGGGGTAGCTTC	CSLCNCARGSF
NA	TRBV5-1	TRBJ2-5	NA	TGCGCCAGCAGCTTGGGACGGACGACCTTCCAAGAGACCCAGTACTTC	CASSLGRTTFQETQYF
few	TRBV7-2	TRBJ2-1	NA	TGTGCCAGCAGCTTAGCACGGGAAAATGAGCAGTTCTTC	CASSLARENEQFF
few	TRBV30	TRBJ2-1	TRBD2	TGTGCCTGGATAGCGGGACGGTCCTACAATGAGCAGTTCTTC	CAWIAGRSYNEQFF
NA	TRBV10-2	TRBJ2-7	TRBD2	TGCGCCAGCAGTGTAGCGGGAACGGGCGAGCAGTACTTC	CASSVAGTGEQYF
NA	TRBV11-1	TRBJ2-3	NA	TGTGCCAGCAGCCTCCGGGACAAGCCTTTTACTATCGCAGATACGCAGTATTTT	CASSLRDKPFTIADTQYF
few	TRBV5-1	TRBJ2-1	NA	TGCGCCAGCAGTCGCAATCAACAGAACAATGAGCAGTTCTTC	CASSRNQQNNEQFF